A single sample gave rise to the 13 T cell receptor beta chains below, sequenced in a study of blood T cell repertoires in COVID-19. Libraries were prepared by immunoSEQ multiplex PCR; TCRdb keeps only in-frame clonotypes and omits some of them. The sample yields a few hundred thousand clones, roughly 90% seen once. The sample was PBMCs or T cells enriched from blood (not recorded which). The receptors shown here come from a woman aged 35 to 49 who had recovered from COVID-19.

The chain links TRBV12-3 or TRBV12-4 to TRBJ2-1; TRBD1 aligns across 7 bases. The CDR3 consists of 12 residues. J was trimmed by 12 bases and V by 7 bases; bases with no gene match: 9. DNA of the CDR3: TGTGCCAGCACCCCCGACAGGGTGAGGCAGTTCTTC. Its translation: CASTPDRVRQFF.

The chain combines TRBV25-1 with TRBJ1-2, with TRBD1 matching over 7 bases. The CDR3 has 15 residues. The ends lost 3 bases at V and 8 bases at J; junction bases unmatched: 12. Germline V lookup: CDR1 MGHDK, CDR2 SYGVNS. In nucleotides, the CDR3 is TGTGCCAGCAGTGATGGAGGGACAGTCTATGAGGGCTACACCTTC. Protein: CASSDGGTVYEGYTF.

The chain employs TRBV2 and TRBJ2-5; TRBD1 is a possible D gene (6 bases). CDR3 length: 12 residues. Between the trimmed V and J ends, which lost 8 bases and 3 bases, there was a span of 10 bases. The germline V gene encodes CDR1 SNHLY and CDR2 FYNNEI. CDR3 amino acids: CASGRTEETQYF. CDR3 bases: TGTGCCAGCGGCCGGACAGAAGAGACCCAGTACTTC.

V gene TRBV6-5 combines with J gene TRBJ1-1; the D gene is possibly TRBD1 (6 bases). CDR1 and CDR2 (germline): MNHEY, SVGAGI. With 8 bases removed from V and 8 bases from J, the gap between germline ends came to 15 bases. The CDR3 spans 12 residues. The CDR3 reads CASANRRGEAFF. The CDR3 DNA reads TGTGCCAGCGCCAACCGTAGGGGGGAAGCTTTCTTT.

The chain couples TRBV10-2 to TRBJ1-1; TRBD1 matches at 8 bases. V lost 5 bases, J lost 4 bases, and 9 bases stayed unmatched. CDR3 length equals 15 residues. Germline assignment: CDR1 WSHSY and CDR2 SAAADI. This CDR3 is CASSRQGTFSTEAFF. CDR3 DNA: TGCGCCAGCAGTAGACAGGGGACCTTTAGCACTGAAGCTTTCTTT.

V usage is TRBV3-1 (or the pseudogene TRBV3-2) and J usage is TRBJ2-5, with 10 bases that match TRBD2. The trim removed 4 bases at V and 5 bases at J, leaving 7 bases unmatched. There are 15 residues in the CDR3. In germline, CDR1 is LGHDT, CDR2 YNNKEL (reference sequence). CDR3 amino acids: CASSLLAGMVETQYF. In nucleotides, the CDR3 is TGTGCCAGCAGCCTACTAGCGGGAATGGTGGAGACCCAGTACTTC.

This clone was counted once. This chain links TRBV7-8 with TRBJ2-7; tentatively, D is TRBD1 (5 bases). The CDR3 spans 16 residues. Trimming removed 2 bases from V and 2 bases from J, with 16 bases in between. Germline V gene data show CDR1 as SGHVS and CDR2 as FQNEAQ. The CDR3 nucleotides read TGTGCCAGCAGCTTAATAACTCAGGGTGGGACCTACGAGCAGTACTTC. Translation gives CASSLITQGGTYEQYF.

With regard to this clone: This sample includes further DNA sequences coding for the same CDR3. The chain employs TRBV2 and TRBJ1-1; maybe TRBD1 (5 bases). Trimming left V 2 bases short and J 1 base short, with 5 bases between. Germline V gene sequence: CDR1 SNHLY, CDR2 FYNNEI. The CDR3 contains 13 residues. The CDR3 nucleotides are TGTGCCAGCAGTGAAAGGGGGAACACTGAAGCTTTCTTT. This encodes CASSERGNTEAFF. Variable domain in full (rest from reference TRBV2 and TRBJ1-1): EPEVTQTPSHQVTQMGQEVILRCVPISNHLYFYWYRQILGQKVEFLVSFYNNEISEKSEIFDDQFSVERPDGSNFTLKIRSTKLEDSAMYFCASSERGNTEAFFGQGTRLTVV.

CDR3 sequence: CASSLAWSGSYNEQFF. CDR3 coding DNA: TGCGCCAGCAGCTTGGCCTGGAGCGGGAGCTACAATGAGCAGTTCTTC. This sequence joins TRBV5-1 and TRBJ2-1, with TRBD2 matching over 8 bases. The length of the CDR3 is 16 residues. Unmatched junction bases numbered 5, after V lost 0 bases and J lost 3 bases. Germline V gives CDR1 SGHRS, CDR2 YFSETQ.

The genes are TRBV7-9 and TRBJ1-1; 7 bases map to TRBD1. The ends lost 5 bases at V and 0 bases at J; junction bases unmatched: 6. The CDR3 has 15 residues. Per the germline V gene, CDR1 is SEHNR and CDR2 is FQNEAQ (reference sequence). CDR3 DNA: TGTGCCAGCAGCCAAGGGGGCAGCGTGAACACTGAAGCTTTCTTT. It codes for CASSQGGSVNTEAFF.

The gene calls are TRBV9 and TRBJ2-3; possibly TRBD2 for D (5 bases). Looked up from germline, CDR1 is SGDLS and CDR2 is YYNGEE. The V end lost 4 bases, the J end lost 5 bases, and 11 bases lay between the germline ends. The CDR3 totals 13 residues. The CDR3 sequence is CASSSRRLDTQYF. The CDR3, as DNA: TGTGCCAGCAGCTCCCGGAGGCTAGATACGCAGTATTTT.

The genes are TRBV11-3 and TRBJ2-5; 10 bases fit TRBD2. CDR1 is SGHNT and CDR2 is YENEEA in the germline V gene. The junction had 4 bases not matched to a gene; V was cut back by 1 base and J by 2 bases. The CDR3 is 16 amino acids. CDR3: CASSLVLAGGQETQYF. Written as DNA, the CDR3 is TGTGCCAGCAGCTTAGTATTAGCGGGAGGTCAAGAGACCCAGTACTTC.

This chain connects TRBV3-1 (or the pseudogene TRBV3-2) to TRBJ2-2; TRBD1 aligns across 7 bases. Germline V lookup: CDR1 LGHDT, CDR2 YNNKEL (reference sequence). The ends lost 4 bases at V and 3 bases at J; junction bases unmatched: 5. The CDR3 has 15 residues. The CDR3 nucleotides are TGTGCCAGCAGCCTACAGGGGTTGGACACCGGGGAGCTGTTTTTT. Translated: CASSLQGLDTGELFF.